This TCR beta chain was captured in a study of cytomegalovirus exposure and HLA in healthy donors. With 60 Vbeta and 13 Jbeta primers, the PCR was carried out. Assay: immunoSEQ multiplex PCR; the TCRdb copy retains only in-frame clones and omits some. The sample shows around 150,000 clones, 80% to 90% of them seen only once. About this clone itself: The antigen remains undetermined.

The CDR3 loop spans 15 amino acids. Losses at the gene ends were 2 bases for V and 11 bases for J; bases not matched to a gene: 14. The germline V gene has CDR1 MNHNY and CDR2 SVGAGI (reference sequence). Study-wide results and caveats: High sensitivity and specificity were reportedly achieved when the classifier diagnosed cytomegalovirus status. Cytomegalovirus-associated status was assigned to some 180 TCR beta chains. In terms of immune exposure information, only CMV serostatus was available.

Sequenced: PBMCs. The chain is built from TRBV6-6 and TRBJ1-1; 7 positions match TRBD1. This clonotype originated in a boy aged 2 to 10 in good health and CMV-seronegative. In DNA, the CDR3 is TGTGCCAGCAGTTACCCAACCACAGGGGTTAGTCGGGCTTTCTTT. This gives the protein CASSYPTTGVSRAFF.